Following are 17 T cell receptor beta chains from one sample sequenced in a study of blood T cell repertoires in COVID-19. TCRdb keeps only in-frame clones here, not all; method: immunoSEQ multiplex PCR. Here the sample spans around 72,000 clones, roughly four fifths being singletons. The specimen was peripheral blood. These TCRs come from a woman aged 60-70 years with acute or convalescent COVID-19.

To note about this clone: Other DNA sequences in this specimen translate into the identical CDR3. This rearrangement joins TRBV3-1 (or the pseudogene TRBV3-2) to TRBJ1-3; TRBD1 matches at 7 bases. Germline values: CDR1 LGHDT, CDR2 YNNKEL (reference sequence). V was clipped by 4 bases and J by 0 bases; unmatched bases: 3. This CDR3 contains 15 residues. Here the CDR3 reads CASSRGQSSGNTIYF. CDR3 nucleotides: TGTGCCAGCAGCCGGGGACAGAGCTCTGGAAACACCATATATTTT.

The chain is built from TRBV20-1 and TRBJ1-2; no firm D call. Trimming stripped 1 base from V and 6 bases from J, with 6 bases between. CDR1 and CDR2 from the germline V gene are DFQATT and SNEGSKA (reference sequence). CDR3 length: 11 amino acids. CDR3 loop: CSARGGHGYTF. The CDR3, as DNA: TGCAGTGCTAGAGGCGGGCATGGCTACACCTTC.

V and J are TRBV27 and TRBJ1-1, with 10 bases matching TRBD1. J lost 11 bases, V lost 5 bases, and 8 bases had no gene match. The CDR3 totals 13 residues. The germline gives CDR1 MNHEY, CDR2 SMNVEV (reference sequence). The CDR3, as DNA: TGTGCCAGCAGTCTCGGACAGGGGGTAGAGGCTTTCTTT. Translated, it gives CASSLGQGVEAFF.

The chain employs TRBV10-1 and TRBJ2-3, with D tentatively TRBD1 (6 bases). This CDR3 has 13 residues. V was shortened by 7 bases and J by 5 bases, with 13 bases between the two germline ends. Germline values: CDR1 WNHNN, CDR2 SYGVQD (reference sequence). CDR3 sequence reads: CASTQGSGDTQYF. CDR3 nucleotide sequence: TGCGCCAGCACCCAGGGGTCTGGAGATACGCAGTATTTT.

This clone has a single count. The chain employs TRBV6-5 and TRBJ1-6; 8 nucleotides match TRBD1. CDR3 length: 15 amino acids. CDR1 and CDR2 from the germline V gene are MNHEY and SVGAGI. The J segment lost 14 bases and the V segment lost 6 bases, leaving 15 bases of the junction unmatched. The CDR3: CASRGTGPIIVTLHF. DNA for the CDR3: TGTGCCAGCAGGGGGACAGGTCCCATAATTGTGACCCTCCACTTT.

This clone was found a few times. The chain employs TRBV2 and TRBJ1-6; 8 bases agree with TRBD1. Germline V gives CDR1 SNHLY, CDR2 FYNNEI. J gave up 9 bases and V 3 bases, and 10 bases lay outside the gene matches. The CDR3 is 16 residues long. The CDR3 loop is CASSEVRAGGSSPLHF. Written as DNA, the CDR3 is TGTGCCAGCAGTGAGGTGCGGGCAGGGGGCAGTTCACCCCTCCACTTT.

This chain connects TRBV10-3 to TRBJ1-2, with D possibly being TRBD1 (6 bases). Trimming shortened V by 9 bases and J by 3 bases, and 14 bases separated the two germline ends. Germline CDR1 is ENHRY and CDR2 is SYGVKD. The CDR3 is made up of 13 amino acids. The CDR3 loop reads CAIETGHDYGYTF. CDR3 in DNA: TGTGCCATTGAAACAGGGCATGACTATGGCTACACCTTC.

V gene TRBV15 combines with J gene TRBJ2-1, with a tentative D call TRBD1 (6 bases). V was pared by 1 base and J by 8 bases, with 12 bases between. From germline, CDR1 is LNHNV and CDR2 YYDKDF (reference sequence). This CDR3 is built from 14 residues. CDR3 sequence reads: CATSRVGGGDEQFF. CDR3 DNA: TGTGCCACCAGCAGAGTTGGGGGCGGCGATGAGCAGTTCTTC.

The V gene is TRBV18, the J gene TRBJ1-1; TRBD1 agrees at 10 bases. This CDR3 is 15 amino acids long. V was pared by 4 bases and J by 5 bases, with 7 bases of the junction left unmatched. Germline CDR1 KGHSH, CDR2 LQKENI. The CDR3 DNA sequence: TGTGCCAGCTCACGACCCGGGACAGGGGTTACTGAAGCTTTCTTT. This sequence encodes CASSRPGTGVTEAFF. Using reference TRBV18 and TRBJ1-1 for the parts outside the CDR3, the full variable domain is NAGVMQNPRHLVRRRGQEARLRCSPMKGHSHVYWYRQLPEEGLKFMVYLQKENIIDESGMPKERFSAEFPKEGPSILRIQQVVRGDSAAYFCASSRPGTGVTEAFFGQGTRLTVV.

V and J are TRBV6-5 and TRBJ1-1; 7 nucleotides agree with TRBD1. The CDR3 has 13 amino acids. Trimming cost V 10 bases and J 3 bases; bases outside gene matches: 8. The V gene's germline CDR1 is MNHEY and CDR2 SVGAGI. Here the CDR3 reads CATGTAPDTEAFF. Written as DNA, the CDR3 is TGTGCCACGGGGACAGCCCCGGACACTGAAGCTTTCTTT.

The count of this clone is one. J is TRBJ1-1 and V is TRBV6-1, with 9 nucleotides matching TRBD1. Germline loops: CDR1 MNHNS, CDR2 SASEGT. V trimming: 4 bases; J trimming: 1 base; junction bases outside the gene matches: 13. The CDR3 spans 18 residues. The chain's CDR3 is CASSARHHRGLKNTEAFF. CDR3 DNA: TGTGCCAGCAGTGCCCGCCACCACAGGGGGCTGAAGAACACTGAAGCTTTCTTT.

V and J are TRBV10-3 and TRBJ2-3, with TRBD1 identical over 7 bases. The CDR3 loop spans 12 amino acids. J was trimmed by 6 bases and V by 6 bases; bases with no gene match: 3. The germline gives CDR1 ENHRY, CDR2 SYGVKD. The CDR3 DNA follows: TGTGCCATCAGCTCACAGGGGGATACGCAGTATTTT. Protein: CAISSQGDTQYF.

The CDR3 DNA is TGTGCCAGCAGCTTGGCCCGGGGCAATCAGCCCCAGCATTTT. It is translated as CASSLARGNQPQHF. The genes are TRBV5-5 and TRBJ1-5; D is unresolved. The CDR3 consists of 14 residues. V gave up 0 bases and J gave up 2 bases, with 6 bases separating them. Germline V gives CDR1 SGHKS, CDR2 YYEKEE (reference sequence).

The rearrangement joins TRBV19 to TRBJ1-4; D remains ambiguous. Germline V gene sequence: CDR1 LNHDA, CDR2 SQIVND (reference sequence). V was pared by 6 bases and J by 0 bases, with 8 bases between. The CDR3 contains 14 residues. In nucleotides, the CDR3 is TGTGCCAGTAGGACGGGTGCAACTAATGAAAAACTGTTTTTT. Translated, it gives CASRTGATNEKLFF.

The chain couples TRBV14 to TRBJ2-7, with a possible D match to TRBD1 (5 bases). Germline V gene sequence: CDR1 SGHDN, CDR2 FVKESK. V lost 6 bases to trimming and J lost 7 bases, with 10 bases between them. The CDR3 extends over 11 amino acids. This CDR3 reads CASRAGFEQYF. CDR3 in DNA: TGTGCCAGCAGAGCAGGGTTTGAGCAGTACTTC.

This rearrangement joins TRBV19 to TRBJ1-6; 7 bases align to TRBD1. Per germline, CDR1 LNHDA and CDR2 SQIVND (reference sequence). Trimming took 7 bases from V and 7 from J; bases not matched to a gene: 7. This CDR3 is 14 amino acids long. DNA for the CDR3: TGTGCCAGTACGTTGCAGGGGGGCAATTCACCCCTCCACTTT. Its protein product is CASTLQGGNSPLHF. The full variable domain, rest sourced from reference TRBV19 and TRBJ1-6, is DGGITQSPKYLFRKEGQNVTLSCEQNLNHDAMYWYRQDPGQGLRLIYYSQIVNDFQKGDIAEGYSVSREKKESFPLTVTSAQKNPTAFYLCASTLQGGNSPLHFGNGTRLTVT.

The J gene is TRBJ1-3, the V gene TRBV27, with D possibly being TRBD1 (6 bases). This CDR3 spans 13 amino acids. V lost 11 bases and J lost 8, with 19 bases in between. Germline V gene lookup returns CDR1 MNHEY and CDR2 SMNVEV (reference sequence). The CDR3 DNA is TGTGCCTCCAGCGGGGGGCTATTCGACACCATATATTTT. Amino acid sequence: CASSGGLFDTIYF.